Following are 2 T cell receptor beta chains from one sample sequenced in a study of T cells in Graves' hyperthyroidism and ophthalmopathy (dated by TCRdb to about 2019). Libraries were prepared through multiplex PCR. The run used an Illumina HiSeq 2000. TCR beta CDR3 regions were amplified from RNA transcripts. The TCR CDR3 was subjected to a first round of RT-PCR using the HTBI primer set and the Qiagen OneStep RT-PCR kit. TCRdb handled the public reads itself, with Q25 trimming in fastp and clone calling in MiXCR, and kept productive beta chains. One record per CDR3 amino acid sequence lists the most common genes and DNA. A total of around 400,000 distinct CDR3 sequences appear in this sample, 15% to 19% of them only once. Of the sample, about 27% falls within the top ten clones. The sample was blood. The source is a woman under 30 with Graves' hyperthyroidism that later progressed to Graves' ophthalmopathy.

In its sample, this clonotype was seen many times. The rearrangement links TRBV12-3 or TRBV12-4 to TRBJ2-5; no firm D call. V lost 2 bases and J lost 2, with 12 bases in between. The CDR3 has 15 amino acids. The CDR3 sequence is CASSLLSPLQETQYF. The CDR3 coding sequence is TGTGCCAGCAGTTTATTGTCTCCCTTACAAGAGACCCAGTACTTC.

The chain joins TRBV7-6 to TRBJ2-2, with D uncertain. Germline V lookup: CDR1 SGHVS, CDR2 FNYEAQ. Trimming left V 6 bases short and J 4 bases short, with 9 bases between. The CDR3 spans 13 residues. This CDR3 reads CASSFASTGELFF. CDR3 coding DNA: TGTGCCAGCAGTTTCGCCTCCACCGGGGAGCTGTTTTTT.